These T cell receptor beta chains were read from a single sample in a study of PD-1 blockade in classical Hodgkin lymphoma. Produced via immunoSEQ multiplex PCR; TCRdb's table is partial and in-frame only. The repertoire has fewer than 100,000 clones, 93% of them found once; the top ten carry roughly 2%. Sequencing used peripheral blood mononuclear cells (PBMCs), obtained before the fourth cycle of nivolumab. The receptors stem from a human donor with classical Hodgkin lymphoma. Both conserved end residues are part of each CDR3. D genes are given only for firm matches. The size of a clone is reported for some rows only, either as once, few or many, or as a class for expanded clones.

J | D | V | size | CDR3 | DNA
TRBJ2-2 | TRBD1 | TRBV28 | - | CASSPRKTGVTGELFF | TGTGCCAGCAGTCCCCGAAAGACAGGGGTGACCGGGGAGCTGTTTTTT
TRBJ1-5 | TRBD1 | TRBV5-1 | - | CASSPGQGNQPQHF | TGCGCCAGCAGCCCGGGACAGGGGAATCAGCCCCAGCATTTT
TRBJ2-7 | - | TRBV2 | - | CASSSGALMYEQYF | TGTGCCAGCAGTTCCGGGGCGCTGATGTACGAGCAGTACTTC
TRBJ2-1 | - | TRBV19 | - | CASSIAGNEQFF | TGTGCCAGTAGTATAGCAGGGAATGAGCAGTTCTTC
TRBJ2-7 | TRBD2 | TRBV11-3 | - | CASSLVIGRALFYEQYF | TGTGCCAGCAGCTTAGTAATCGGGAGGGCCCTGTTCTACGAGCAGTACTTC
TRBJ1-3 | - | TRBV10-3 | few | CAIGGRGAEGNTIYF | TGTGCCATCGGCGGTCGAGGGGCGGAGGGAAACACCATATATTTT
TRBJ2-3 | - | TRBV15 | - | CATSRGDSSTDTQYF | TGTGCCACCAGCAGAGGAGACAGTAGCACAGATACGCAGTATTTT
TRBJ2-3 | TRBD1 | TRBV7-8 | - | CASSLDRGTDTQYF | TGTGCCAGCAGCCTCGACAGGGGTACCGATACGCAGTATTTT
TRBJ2-1 | - | TRBV2 | - | CASGGTAASGEQFF | TGTGCCAGCGGGGGGACTGCGGCGAGCGGTGAGCAGTTCTTC
TRBJ1-1 | TRBD1 | TRBV5-1 | once | CASSPHRGTEAFF | TGCGCCAGCAGTCCTCACAGGGGGACTGAAGCTTTCTTT
TRBJ2-3 | TRBD2 | TRBV5-1 | - | CASRRSGTSTDTQYF | TGCGCCAGCAGGAGGAGCGGGACTAGCACAGATACGCAGTATTTT
TRBJ2-7 | - | TRBV7-9 | - | CASSLVPYEQYF | TGTGCCAGCAGCTTAGTCCCCTACGAGCAGTACTTC
TRBJ2-2 | - | TRBV18 | - | CASSPPPRGRNTGELFF | TGTGCCAGCTCACCACCTCCCCGGGGACGGAACACCGGGGAGCTGTTTTTT
TRBJ1-6 | TRBD1 | TRBV30 | - | CAWSPLFDRAGNSPLHF | TGTGCCTGGAGTCCCCTTTTCGACAGGGCCGGTAATTCACCCCTCCACTTT
TRBJ1-1 | - | TRBV7-9 | few | CASSAGITEAFF | TGTGCCAGCAGCGCGGGAATCACTGAAGCTTTCTTT
TRBJ2-1 | - | TRBV27 | - | CASSQRTGYNEQFF | TGTGCCAGCAGTCAAAGGACTGGCTACAATGAGCAGTTCTTC
TRBJ2-7 | TRBD1 | TRBV28 | - | CASSFISGQEARYEQYF | TGTGCCAGCAGTTTCATCAGCGGACAGGAAGCCAGATACGAGCAGTACTTC
TRBJ1-5 | TRBD1 | TRBV15 | - | CATSREGQGNQPQHF | TGTGCCACCAGCAGAGAGGGACAGGGGAATCAGCCCCAGCATTTT
TRBJ2-7 | - | TRBV7-6 | - | CASSLEASNSYEQYF | TGTGCCAGCAGCTTAGAGGCTAGTAACTCCTACGAGCAGTACTTC
TRBJ2-3 | - | TRBV6-5 | once | CASRVGRREDTQYF | TGTGCCAGCAGGGTGGGGAGGCGCGAGGATACGCAGTATTTT
TRBJ1-1 | - | TRBV7-2 | - | CASSLSRVYGAFF | TGTGCCAGCAGCTTAAGCCGGGTTTATGGGGCTTTCTTT
TRBJ1-2 | - | TRBV18 | - | CASSDPISGRIYGYTF | TGTGCCAGCTCAGATCCAATTTCCGGCAGGATCTATGGCTACACCTTC
TRBJ2-1 | - | TRBV27 | - | CASSYPSSYNEQFF | TGTGCCAGCAGTTACCCGAGCTCCTACAATGAGCAGTTCTTC
TRBJ2-7 | TRBD2 | TRBV11-2 | - | CASSGGGSSYEQYF | TGTGCCAGCAGCGGGGGAGGGAGCTCCTACGAGCAGTACTTC
TRBJ1-2 | - | TRBV6-6 | - | CAIYSTGSAYGYTF | TGTGCCATCTATTCAACAGGGTCGGCCTATGGCTACACCTTC